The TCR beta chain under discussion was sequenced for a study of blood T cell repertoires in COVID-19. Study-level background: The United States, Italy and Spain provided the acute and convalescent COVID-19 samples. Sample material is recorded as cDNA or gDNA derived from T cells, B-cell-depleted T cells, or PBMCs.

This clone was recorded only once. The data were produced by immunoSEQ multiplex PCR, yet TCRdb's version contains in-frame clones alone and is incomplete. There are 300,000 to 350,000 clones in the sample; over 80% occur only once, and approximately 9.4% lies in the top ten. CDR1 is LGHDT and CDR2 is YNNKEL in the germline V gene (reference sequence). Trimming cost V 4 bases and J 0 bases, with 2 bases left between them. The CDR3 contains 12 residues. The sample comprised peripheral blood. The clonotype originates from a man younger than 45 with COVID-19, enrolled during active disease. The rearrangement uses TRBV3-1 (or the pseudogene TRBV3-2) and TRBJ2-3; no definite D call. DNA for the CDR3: TGTGCCAGCAGCCCGAGCACAGATACGCAGTATTTT. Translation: CASSPSTDTQYF.